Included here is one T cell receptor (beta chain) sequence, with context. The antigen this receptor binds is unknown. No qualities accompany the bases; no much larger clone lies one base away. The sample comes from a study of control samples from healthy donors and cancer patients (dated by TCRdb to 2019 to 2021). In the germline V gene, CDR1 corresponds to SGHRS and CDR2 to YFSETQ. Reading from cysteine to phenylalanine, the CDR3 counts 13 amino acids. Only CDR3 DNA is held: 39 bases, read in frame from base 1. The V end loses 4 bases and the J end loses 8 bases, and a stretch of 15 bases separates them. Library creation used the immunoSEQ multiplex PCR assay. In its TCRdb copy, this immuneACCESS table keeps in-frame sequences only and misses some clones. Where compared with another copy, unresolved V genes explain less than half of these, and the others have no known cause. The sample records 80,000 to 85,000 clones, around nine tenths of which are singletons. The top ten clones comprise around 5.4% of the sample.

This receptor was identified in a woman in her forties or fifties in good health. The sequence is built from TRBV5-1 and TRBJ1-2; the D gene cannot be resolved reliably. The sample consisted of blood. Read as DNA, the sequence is TGCGCCAGCAGCACTCGTCCAGTCGAAGGCTACACCTTC. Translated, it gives CASSTRPVEGYTF. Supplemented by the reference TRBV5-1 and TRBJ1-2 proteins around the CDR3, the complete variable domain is KAGVTQTPRYLIKTRGQQVTLSCSPISGHRSVSWYQQTPGQGLQFLFEYFSETQRNKGNFPGRFSGRQFSNSRSEMNVSTLELGDSALYLCASSTRPVEGYTFGSGTRLTVV.